This TCR beta chain was captured by sequencing in a study of shared clonotypes between healthy human individuals. There are 15 residues in the CDR3. Trimming cost V 3 bases and J 4 bases, with 14 bases left between them. CDR1 SGHVS and CDR2 FNYEAQ come from the germline V gene. DNA at about 210 ng, 25,000 to 35,000 T cell genomes, went into sorted-subset replicate PCRs. The method was immunoSEQ multiplex PCR; TCRdb's version includes in-frame clones alone and lacks a portion of them. The sample comprises about 1.5 million clones, 95% to 99% of which are singletons, and 0.45% rests with the top ten. Comments on this clone: Its antigen is as yet unknown.

CD45RA-negative memory and CD45RA+ naive subsets were split from the CD4+ cells. Study outcomes and limitations: There were few donors, and this limited the genetic and exposure-history diversity represented. Clonotype sharing among donors, it was expected, would be affected by sequencing depth.

This TCR was sampled from a man in his thirties or forties in good health. Sequenced material: naive CD4+ T cells sorted from blood. Subset noted: CD45RA+ positively selected. The J gene is TRBJ2-3, the V gene TRBV7-6, with D possibly TRBD1 on 5 matching bases. CDR3 in DNA: TGTGCCAGCAGCTTTACGGCAGGGCGGCCAGATACGCAGTATTTT. Translated, it gives CASSFTAGRPDTQYF.